This T cell receptor beta chain comes out of a study of T-cell reconstitution after alpha-beta-depleted transplantation in children. Regarding the study as a whole: Several patients had high TCRbeta diversity at day 60; it came from surviving recipient T cells and thymic progenitors.

Molecular barcoding with unique molecular identifiers was used for the TCRbeta library. TCRdb processed the PCR reads anew with MiXCR; each CDR3 protein has one entry. The sample carries about 500,000 distinct CDR3 sequences, roughly 10% recorded once. Between the trimmed V and J ends, which lost 10 bases and 0 bases, there was a span of 17 bases. CDR1 and CDR2 from the germline V gene are SGHTS and YDEGEE. This CDR3 region has 15 residues. To note about this clonotype: Its antigen remains unknown.

The sequence came from a female patient aged 2-15 years who had a stem cell transplant for aplastic anemia, so the T cells may come from the graft donor. Material: PBMCs, mostly from graft donor cells, obtained 180 days after TCRalphabeta/CD19-depleted stem cell transplant. The chain is built from TRBV5-8 and TRBJ1-5, with a weak D call TRBD1 (5 bases). The CDR3 region is CAPGPALNSNQPQHF. CDR3 bases: TGTGCCCCGGGACCGGCTCTTAATAGCAATCAGCCCCAGCATTTT.